This T cell receptor beta chain was sequenced during a study of naive and memory T cell subsets. Two oligonucleotides, mixed equimolar, formed the beta constant-region primer covering TRBC1 and TRBC2. TCRdb reprocessed the UMI-ligation and nested PCR reads via MiXCR and lists one record per CDR3 protein. This sample yields about 21,000 distinct CDR3 sequences, of which around 10% are seen a single time; roughly 18% belongs to the top ten. Notes on this clonotype: Its cognate antigen is unknown.

Study-wide points: No ground truth validated the naive and memory repertoire findings.

Between the trimmed V and J ends, which lost 6 bases and 3 bases, there was a span of 9 bases. The CDR3 consists of 12 residues. From the second PCR step, alpha and beta chains were amplified apart. Cells stained for CD3, CD4, CD8, CD45RA, CD27 and viability were sorted into four CD45RA/CD27 subsets. J is TRBJ2-7 and V is TRBV12-3 or TRBV12-4, with D possibly being TRBD1 (5 bases). Sequencing was performed on central memory CD8+ T cells from blood. The TCR sequence derives from a human donor in good health. The CDR3 nucleotides read TGTGCCAGCAGCTCAGGGTTCTACGAGCAGTACTTC. Translation gives CASSSGFYEQYF.